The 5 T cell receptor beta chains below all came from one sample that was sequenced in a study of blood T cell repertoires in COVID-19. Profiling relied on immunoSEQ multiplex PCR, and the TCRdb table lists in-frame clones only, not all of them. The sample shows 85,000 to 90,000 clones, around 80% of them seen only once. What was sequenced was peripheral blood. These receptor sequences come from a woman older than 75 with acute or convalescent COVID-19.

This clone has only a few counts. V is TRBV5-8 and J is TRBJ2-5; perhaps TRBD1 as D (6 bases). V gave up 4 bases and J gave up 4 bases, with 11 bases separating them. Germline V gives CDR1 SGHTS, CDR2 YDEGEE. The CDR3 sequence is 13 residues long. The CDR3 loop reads CASSTQGRETQYF. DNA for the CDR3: TGTGCCAGCAGCACACAGGGACGAGAGACCCAGTACTTC.

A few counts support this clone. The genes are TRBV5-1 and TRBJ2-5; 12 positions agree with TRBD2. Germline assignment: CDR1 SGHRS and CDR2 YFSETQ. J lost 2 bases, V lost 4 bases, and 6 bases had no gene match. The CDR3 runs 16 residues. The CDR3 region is CASSPGTSGYQETQYF. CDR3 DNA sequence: TGCGCCAGCAGCCCGGGGACTAGCGGGTATCAAGAGACCCAGTACTTC.

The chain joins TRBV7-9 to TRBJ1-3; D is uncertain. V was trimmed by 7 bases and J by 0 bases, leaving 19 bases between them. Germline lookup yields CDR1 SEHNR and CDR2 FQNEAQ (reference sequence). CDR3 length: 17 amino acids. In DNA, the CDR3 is TGTGCCAGCAACCCGTTTTTTGGGCAGAGCTCTGGAAACACCATATATTTT. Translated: CASNPFFGQSSGNTIYF.

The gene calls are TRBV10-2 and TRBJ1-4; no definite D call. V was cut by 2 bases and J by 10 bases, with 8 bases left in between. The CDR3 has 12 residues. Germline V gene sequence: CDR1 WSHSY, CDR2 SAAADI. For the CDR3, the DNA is TGCGCCAGCAGTGAGGGACTAGGAAAACTGTTTTTT. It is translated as CASSEGLGKLFF.

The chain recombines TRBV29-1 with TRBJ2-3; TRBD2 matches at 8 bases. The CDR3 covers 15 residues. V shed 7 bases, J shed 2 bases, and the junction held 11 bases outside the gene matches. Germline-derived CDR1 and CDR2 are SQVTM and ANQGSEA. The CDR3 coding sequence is TGCAGCGCCTGTACGGGGGGGGTGATCACAGATACGCAGTATTTT. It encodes CSACTGGVITDTQYF.